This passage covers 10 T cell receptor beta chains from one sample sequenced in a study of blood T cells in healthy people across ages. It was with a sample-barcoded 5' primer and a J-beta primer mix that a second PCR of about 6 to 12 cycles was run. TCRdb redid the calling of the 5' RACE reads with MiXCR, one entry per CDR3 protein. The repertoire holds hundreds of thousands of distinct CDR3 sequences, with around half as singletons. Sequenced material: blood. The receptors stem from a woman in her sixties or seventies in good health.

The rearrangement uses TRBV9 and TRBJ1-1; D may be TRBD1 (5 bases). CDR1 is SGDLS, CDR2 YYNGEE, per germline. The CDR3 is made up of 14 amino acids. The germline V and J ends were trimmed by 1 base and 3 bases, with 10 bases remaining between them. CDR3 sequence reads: CASSVRGGDTEAFF. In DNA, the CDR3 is TGTGCCAGCAGCGTAAGGGGCGGTGACACTGAAGCTTTCTTT. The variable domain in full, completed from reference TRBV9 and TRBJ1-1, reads DSGVTQTPKHLITATGQRVTLRCSPRSGDLSVYWYQQSLDQGLQFLIQYYNGEERAKGNILERFSAQQFPDLHSELNLSSLELGDSALYFCASSVRGGDTEAFFGQGTRLTVV.

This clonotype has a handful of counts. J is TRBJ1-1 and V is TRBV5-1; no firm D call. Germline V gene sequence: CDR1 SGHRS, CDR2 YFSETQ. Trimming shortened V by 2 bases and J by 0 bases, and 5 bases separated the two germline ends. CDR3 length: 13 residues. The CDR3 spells CASSFLVNTEAFF. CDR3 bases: TGCGCCAGCAGCTTCCTGGTGAACACTGAAGCTTTCTTT.

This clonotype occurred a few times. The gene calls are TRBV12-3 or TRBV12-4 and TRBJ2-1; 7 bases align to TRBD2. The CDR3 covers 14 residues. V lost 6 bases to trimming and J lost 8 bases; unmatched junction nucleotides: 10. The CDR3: CASRPGRGGDEQFF. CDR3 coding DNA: TGTGCCAGCAGACCCGGTCGTGGGGGGGATGAGCAGTTCTTC.

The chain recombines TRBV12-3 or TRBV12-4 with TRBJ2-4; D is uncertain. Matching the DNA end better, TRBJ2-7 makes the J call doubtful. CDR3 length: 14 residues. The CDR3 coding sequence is TGTGCCAGCAGTTTTGGGCTAGTCGCCTACGAGCAGTACTTC. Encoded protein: CASSFGLVAYEQYF.

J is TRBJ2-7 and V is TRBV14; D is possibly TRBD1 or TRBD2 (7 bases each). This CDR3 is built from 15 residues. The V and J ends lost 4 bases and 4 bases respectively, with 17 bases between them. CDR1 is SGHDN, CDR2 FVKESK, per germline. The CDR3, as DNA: TGTGCCAGCAGCCGACTGACAGGGAGGGGTTACGAGCAGTACTTC. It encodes CASSRLTGRGYEQYF.

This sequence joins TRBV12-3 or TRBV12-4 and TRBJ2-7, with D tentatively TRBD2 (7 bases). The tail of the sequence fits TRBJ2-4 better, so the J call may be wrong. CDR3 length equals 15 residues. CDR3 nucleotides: TGTGCCAGCAGTTACTTGAGGGGAGGGGGAAACATTCAGTACTTC. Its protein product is CASSYLRGGGNIQYF.

The CDR3 DNA sequence: TGTGCCAGCAGGACAGGACAGGGAAAGTACGAGCAGTACTTC. As protein: CASRTGQGKYEQYF. The rearrangement uses TRBV28 and TRBJ2-7; 8 bases match TRBD1. The V and J ends lost 6 bases and 4 bases, in that order; junction bases with no gene match: 8. The CDR3 runs 14 residues. Germline values: CDR1 MDHEN, CDR2 SYDVKM. Looking up the rest from reference TRBV28 and TRBJ2-7 gives the full variable domain: DVKVTQSSRYLVKRTGEKVFLECVQDMDHENMFWYRQDPGLGLRLIYFSYDVKMKEKGDIPEGYSVSREKKERFSLILESASTNQTSMYLCASRTGQGKYEQYFGPGTRLTVT.

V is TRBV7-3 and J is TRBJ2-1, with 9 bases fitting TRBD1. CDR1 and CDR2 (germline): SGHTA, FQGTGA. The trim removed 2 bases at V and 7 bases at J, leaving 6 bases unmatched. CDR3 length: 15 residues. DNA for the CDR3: TGTGCCAGCAGCTTAGGGGACAGGGCCAGGAATGAGCAGTTCTTC. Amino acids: CASSLGDRARNEQFF.

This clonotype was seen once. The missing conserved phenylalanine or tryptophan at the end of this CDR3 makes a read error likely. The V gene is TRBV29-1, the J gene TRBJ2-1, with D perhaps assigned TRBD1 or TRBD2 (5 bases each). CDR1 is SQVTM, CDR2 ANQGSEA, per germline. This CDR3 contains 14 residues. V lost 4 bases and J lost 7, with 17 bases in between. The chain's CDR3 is CSVARPKGENEQFL. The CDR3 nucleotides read TGCAGCGTTGCCCGTCCCAAAGGGGAGAATGAGCAGTTCTTA.

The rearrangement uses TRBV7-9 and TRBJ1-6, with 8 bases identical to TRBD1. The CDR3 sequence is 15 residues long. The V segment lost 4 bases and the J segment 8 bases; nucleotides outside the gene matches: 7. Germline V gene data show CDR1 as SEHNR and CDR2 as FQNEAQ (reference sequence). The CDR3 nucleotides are TGTGCCAGCAGCTCTTCAGGGGGCGTGGATTCACCCCTCCACTTT. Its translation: CASSSSGGVDSPLHF.